This T cell receptor beta chain originates from a study (dated by TCRdb to the early 2010s). For this clonotype: No cognate antigen has been identified for it. No base quality information exists; no much larger clone differs at one position.

The CDR3 starts with the cysteine, ends with the phenylalanine, and has 15 residues. The sequence is cut down to CDR3 DNA, 45 bases in frame from base 1. Looking up the germline V gene yields CDR1 LGHNA and CDR2 YNFKEQ. V is cut by 1 base and J by 5 bases, and the space between the germline ends is 12 bases. Instrument used: Illumina Genome Analyzer IIx. TCRdb reran the public reads through fastp at Q25 and MiXCR, keeping productive beta chains. One record per CDR3 amino acid sequence lists the most common genes and DNA. This sample has about 7,100 distinct CDR3 sequences in its table, and around 32% of those were observed once. About a fifth of the sample is taken by the ten largest.

This clonotype was sampled from a human donor. The receptor chain draws on TRBV4-2 and TRBJ2-1; TRBD1 might be the D gene, on 6 matching bases. Sequenced sample: blood. The CDR3: CASSQVDGDNNEQFF. Read as DNA, the sequence is TGTGCCAGCAGCCAAGTGGACGGGGACAACAATGAGCAGTTCTTC.